The T cell receptor beta chain described here comes from a study of technical replicates of blood from a few donors. TCRdb's copy holds only in-frame clones and misses some; the assay was immunoSEQ multiplex PCR. Counted here are tens of thousands of clones, less than 99% occurring once; the ten biggest clones make up approximately 0.2%. CDR1 is MDHEN and CDR2 is SYDVKM in the germline V gene. This CDR3 has 15 residues. The J segment lost 4 bases and the V segment lost 6 bases, leaving 7 bases of the junction unmatched. This receptor was identified in a human donor in good health. The V gene is TRBV28, the J gene TRBJ2-3, with 10 bases that match TRBD2. The sequenced sample was T cells isolated from PBMCs. The CDR3: CASSISGRAPDTQYF. The DNA of the CDR3 is TGTGCCAGCAGCATAAGCGGGAGGGCCCCAGATACGCAGTATTTT. Full variable domain (rest looked up from reference TRBV28 and TRBJ2-3): DVKVTQSSRYLVKRTGEKVFLECVQDMDHENMFWYRQDPGLGLRLIYFSYDVKMKEKGDIPEGYSVSREKKERFSLILESASTNQTSMYLCASSISGRAPDTQYFGPGTRLTVL.